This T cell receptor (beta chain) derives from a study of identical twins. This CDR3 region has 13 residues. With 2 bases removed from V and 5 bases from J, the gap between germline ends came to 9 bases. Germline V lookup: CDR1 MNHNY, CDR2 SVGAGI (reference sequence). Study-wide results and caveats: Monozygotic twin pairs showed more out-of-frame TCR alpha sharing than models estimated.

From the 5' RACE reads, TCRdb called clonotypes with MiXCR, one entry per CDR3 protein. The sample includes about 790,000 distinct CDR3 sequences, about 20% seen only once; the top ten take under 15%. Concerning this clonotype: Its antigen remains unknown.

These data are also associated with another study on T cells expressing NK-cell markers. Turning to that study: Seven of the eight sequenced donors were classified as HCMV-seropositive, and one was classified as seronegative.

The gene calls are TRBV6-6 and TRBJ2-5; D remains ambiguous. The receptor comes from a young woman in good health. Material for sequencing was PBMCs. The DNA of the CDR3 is TGTGCCAGCAGTTACCGGGCTTTCGAGACCCAGTACTTC. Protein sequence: CASSYRAFETQYF.